Listed below are T cell receptor beta chains from one sample, sequenced in a study of blood T cell repertoires in COVID-19. TCRdb's table, derived via immunoSEQ multiplex PCR, lists solely in-frame clones and lacks some. This table has about 260,000 clones, more than 85% appearing once. The sample taken for sequencing was peripheral blood. All receptors come from a person aged 18 to 35 with COVID-19, enrolled during active disease. Each CDR3 is given with its conserved first and last residue. The D gene is left open where the match is weak. Size is omitted from some rows. Given values are once, few, many or a class for expanded clones.

clone size | D gene | J gene | V gene | CDR3 DNA | CDR3 protein
NA | NA | TRBJ2-3 | TRBV19 | TGTGCCAGTAGTAGAGGCAGGGGCGCAGATACGCAGTATTTT | CASSRGRGADTQYF
NA | TRBD2 | TRBJ2-1 | TRBV27 | TGTGCCAGCAGGAGTCGACTAGCGGCCCAGTCTGAGTTCTTC | CASRSRLAAQSEFF
NA | NA | TRBJ2-7 | TRBV27 | TGTGCCAGCAGTTTACAGGGGAACGGTTACGAGCAGTACTTC | CASSLQGNGYEQYF
NA | TRBD2 | TRBJ2-3 | TRBV6-2/TRBV6-3 | TGTGCCAGCAGTTCCGCGGGAGATGCAGATACGCAGTATTTT | CASSSAGDADTQYF
NA | TRBD1 | TRBJ2-5 | TRBV6-5 | TGTGCCAGCATGTGGACAGGTGGAGAGACCCAGTACTTC | CASMWTGGETQYF
once | TRBD2 | TRBJ2-1 | TRBV9 | TGTGCCAGCAGGTCACCTCTCCAGCGGGGGGCCTACAATGAGCAGTTCTTC | CASRSPLQRGAYNEQFF
NA | NA | TRBJ1-1 | TRBV5-1 | TGCGCCAGCAGCTTGGTGGCAGGGGCTCCCAGGAACACTGAAGCTTTCTTT | CASSLVAGAPRNTEAFF
NA | NA | TRBJ2-3 | TRBV5-4 | TGTGCCAGCAGCTTGACAGGAGTTCCTCTCACAGATACGCAGTATTTT | CASSLTGVPLTDTQYF
NA | NA | TRBJ2-1 | TRBV9 | TGTGCCAGCAGCGGGGGTGTAGCGAATTACAATGAGCAGTTCTTC | CASSGGVANYNEQFF
NA | NA | TRBJ2-3 | TRBV11-2 | TGTGCCAGCAGCTCAATCACAGATACGCAGTATTTT | CASSSITDTQYF
NA | NA | TRBJ2-5 | TRBV7-3 | TGTGCCAGCAGCTTAGGGTGGGACACCGAACTCTACTTC | CASSLGWDTELYF
NA | TRBD1 | TRBJ1-4 | TRBV15 | TGTGCCACCCGAGGGACAGGGGGTGAAAAACTGTTTTTT | CATRGTGGEKLFF
NA | TRBD2 | TRBJ2-1 | TRBV24-1 | TGTGCCACCAGTGACCGAGCGGGGAAAGGATACAATGAGCAGTTCTTC | CATSDRAGKGYNEQFF